This T cell receptor (beta chain) was retrieved from a study of T cells in Graves' hyperthyroidism and ophthalmopathy. RNA transcripts were the template for amplifying TCR beta CDR3 regions. Researchers ran a first-round RT-PCR on the TCR CDR3 using the HTBI primer set. TCRdb recomputed calls from the multiplex PCR reads with MiXCR, one row per CDR3 protein. The sample records 350,000 to 450,000 distinct CDR3 sequences, 17% being singletons. The CDR3 length is 14 residues. V gave up 5 bases and J gave up 4 bases, with 14 bases separating them. This clonotype came up many times. The chain has TRBV12-3 or TRBV12-4 and TRBJ1-1; D remains unclear. Sequencing was performed on blood. The sequence derives from a woman aged 25 to 39 with Graves' hyperthyroidism that later progressed to Graves' ophthalmopathy. The CDR3 region is CASSPDAGATEAFF. The CDR3 DNA sequence: TGTGCCAGCAGTCCGGATGCCGGAGCCACTGAAGCTTTCTTT.